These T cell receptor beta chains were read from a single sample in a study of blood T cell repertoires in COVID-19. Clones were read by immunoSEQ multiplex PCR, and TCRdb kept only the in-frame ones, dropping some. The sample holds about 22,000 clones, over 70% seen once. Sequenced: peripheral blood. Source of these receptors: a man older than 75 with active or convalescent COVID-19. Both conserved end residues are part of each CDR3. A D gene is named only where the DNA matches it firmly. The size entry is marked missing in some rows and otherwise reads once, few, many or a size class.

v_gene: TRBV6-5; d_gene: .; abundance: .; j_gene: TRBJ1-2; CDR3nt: TGTGCCAGCAGTCTAAGGGTGCGGGTAGGTGGCTACACCTTC; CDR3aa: CASSLRVRVGGYTF
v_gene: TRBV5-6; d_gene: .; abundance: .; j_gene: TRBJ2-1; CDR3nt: TGTGCCAGCAGCTCATACAATGAGCAGTTCTTC; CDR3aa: CASSSYNEQFF
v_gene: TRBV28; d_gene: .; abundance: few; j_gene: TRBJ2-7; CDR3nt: TGTGCCAGCGCCCTCACCGGACAGACTACCTACGAGCAGTACTTC; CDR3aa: CASALTGQTTYEQYF
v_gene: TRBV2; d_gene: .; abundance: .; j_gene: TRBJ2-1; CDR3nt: TGTGCCAGGGACAGCTTTGGTGAGCAGTTCTTC; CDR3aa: CARDSFGEQFF
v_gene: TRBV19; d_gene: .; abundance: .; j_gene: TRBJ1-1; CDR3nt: TGTGCCAGTAGTATGGTACTCGGCACTGAAGCTTTCTTT; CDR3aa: CASSMVLGTEAFF
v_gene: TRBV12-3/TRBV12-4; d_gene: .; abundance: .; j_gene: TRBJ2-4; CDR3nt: TGTGCCAGCAGTCAGGAGGCGACAAACATTCAGTACTTC; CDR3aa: CASSQEATNIQYF
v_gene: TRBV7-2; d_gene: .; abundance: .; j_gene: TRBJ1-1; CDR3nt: TGTGCCAGCAGCTTAAAAAGGTCGGGCACTGAAGCTTTCTTT; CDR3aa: CASSLKRSGTEAFF
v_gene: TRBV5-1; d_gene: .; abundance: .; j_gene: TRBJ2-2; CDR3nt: TGCGCCAGCAGCTTCCAGGGCGGGGACACCGGGGAGCTGTTTTTT; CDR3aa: CASSFQGGDTGELFF
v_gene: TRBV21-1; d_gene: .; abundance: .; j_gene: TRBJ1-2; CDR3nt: TGTGCCAGCAGCAATCCGCCGGGATCTAACTATGGCTACACCTTC; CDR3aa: CASSNPPGSNYGYTF
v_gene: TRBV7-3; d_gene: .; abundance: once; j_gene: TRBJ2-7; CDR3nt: TGTGCCAGCAGCTTGGGCAAGTCCTACGAGCAGTACTTC; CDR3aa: CASSLGKSYEQYF
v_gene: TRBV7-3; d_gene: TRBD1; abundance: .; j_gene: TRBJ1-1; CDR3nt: TGTGCCAGCAGCGCACAGGGACAGGTTAACACTGAAGCTTTCTTT; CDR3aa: CASSAQGQVNTEAFF
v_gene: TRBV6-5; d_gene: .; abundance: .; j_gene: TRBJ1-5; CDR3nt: TGTGCCAGCAGTTACTCGGCAGAGGATCAGCCCCAGCATTTT; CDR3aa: CASSYSAEDQPQHF
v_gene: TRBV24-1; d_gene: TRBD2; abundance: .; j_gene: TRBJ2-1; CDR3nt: TGTGCCACCAGTGACGGACTAGCGGGACAATACAATGAGCAGTTCTTC; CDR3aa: CATSDGLAGQYNEQFF
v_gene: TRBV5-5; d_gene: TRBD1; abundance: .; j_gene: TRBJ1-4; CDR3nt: TGTGCCAGCAGCAGGACAGGGGGCGATGAAAAACTGTTTTTT; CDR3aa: CASSRTGGDEKLFF
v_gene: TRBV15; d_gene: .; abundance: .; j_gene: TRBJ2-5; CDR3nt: TGTGCCACCAGCAGAGTAACACAGGGAGTAGAGACCCAGTACTTC; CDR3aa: CATSRVTQGVETQYF
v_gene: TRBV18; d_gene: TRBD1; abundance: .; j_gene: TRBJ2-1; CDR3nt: TGTGCCAGCTCACCGGACAGGCTGGTCGATGAGCAGTTCTTC; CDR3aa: CASSPDRLVDEQFF
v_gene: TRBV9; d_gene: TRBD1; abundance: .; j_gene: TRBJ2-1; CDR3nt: TGTGCCAGCAGCGCTCGGACAGGGGAAGGCAATGAGCAGTTCTTC; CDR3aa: CASSARTGEGNEQFF
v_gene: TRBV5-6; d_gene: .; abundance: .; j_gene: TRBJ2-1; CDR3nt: TGTGCCAGCCGCTTGGGTCGGGTTAATGAGCAGTTCTTC; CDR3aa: CASRLGRVNEQFF
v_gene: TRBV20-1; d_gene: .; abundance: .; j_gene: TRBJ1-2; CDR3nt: TGCAGTGCTAGTAACAGGATATACGGCGGCTACACCTTC; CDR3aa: CSASNRIYGGYTF
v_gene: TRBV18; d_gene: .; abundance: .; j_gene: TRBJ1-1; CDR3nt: TGTGCCAGCTCACCGGTGGCCGTGAACACTGAAGCTTTCTTT; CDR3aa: CASSPVAVNTEAFF
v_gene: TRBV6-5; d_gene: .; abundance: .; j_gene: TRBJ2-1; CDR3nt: TGTGCCAGCAGCGCGACTAACAATGAGCAGTTCTTC; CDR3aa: CASSATNNEQFF
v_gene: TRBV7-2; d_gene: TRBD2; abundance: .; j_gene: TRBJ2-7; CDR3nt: TGTGCCAGCAGCCTAGCGGGAGGGTACGAGCAGTACTTC; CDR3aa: CASSLAGGYEQYF
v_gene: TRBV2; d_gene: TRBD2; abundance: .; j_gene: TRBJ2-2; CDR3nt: TGTGCCAGCAGAGCGGGAGACCAAGGCGGGGAGCTGTTTTTT; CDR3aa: CASRAGDQGGELFF
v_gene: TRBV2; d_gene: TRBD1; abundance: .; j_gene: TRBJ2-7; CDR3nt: TGTGCCAGCAGCTACGGACAGGGGGGGACCTACGAGCAGTACTTC; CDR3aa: CASSYGQGGTYEQYF
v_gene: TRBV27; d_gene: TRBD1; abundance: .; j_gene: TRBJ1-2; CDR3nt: TGTGCCAGCTCACTAGGGGGGAGGGACAGGGTAGCTGGCTACACCTTC; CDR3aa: CASSLGGRDRVAGYTF
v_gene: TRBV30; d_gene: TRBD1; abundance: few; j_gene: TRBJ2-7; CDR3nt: TGTGCCTGGACGAAACAGGGGCCTCGACGGTACTTC; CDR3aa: CAWTKQGPRRYF
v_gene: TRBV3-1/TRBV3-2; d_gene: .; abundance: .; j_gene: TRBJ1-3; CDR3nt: TGTGCCAGCAGCCGAAGAGGGGGCTCTGGAAACACCATATATTTT; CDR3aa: CASSRRGGSGNTIYF
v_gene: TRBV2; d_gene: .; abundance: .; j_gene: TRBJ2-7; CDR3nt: TGTGCCAGCAGTGAAAACAACCTCTACGAGCAGTACTTC; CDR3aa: CASSENNLYEQYF
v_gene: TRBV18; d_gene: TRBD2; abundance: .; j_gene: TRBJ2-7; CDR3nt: TGTGCCAGCTCACCAAGGGGGACTAGCGGGAGTTACGAGCAGTACTTC; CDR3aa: CASSPRGTSGSYEQYF
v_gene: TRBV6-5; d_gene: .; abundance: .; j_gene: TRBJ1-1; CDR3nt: TGTGCCAGCAGTTACTCGGGAGGTTGGACTGAAGCTTTCTTT; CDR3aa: CASSYSGGWTEAFF
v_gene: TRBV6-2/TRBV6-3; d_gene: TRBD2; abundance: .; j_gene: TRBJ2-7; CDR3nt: TGTGCCAGCAGACCTTTAGGTAGCGGGGTTACCTACGAGCAGTACTTC; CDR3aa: CASRPLGSGVTYEQYF
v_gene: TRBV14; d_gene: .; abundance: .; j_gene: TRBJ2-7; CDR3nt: TGTGCCAGCAGCCAAGATAGTAGTATTTTGGACGAGCAGTACTTC; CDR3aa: CASSQDSSILDEQYF
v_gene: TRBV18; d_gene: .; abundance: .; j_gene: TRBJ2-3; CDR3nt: TGTGCCAGCTCACCCCGGACTACTTCCACAGATACGCAGTATTTT; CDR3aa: CASSPRTTSTDTQYF
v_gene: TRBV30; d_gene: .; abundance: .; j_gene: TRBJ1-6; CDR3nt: TGTGCCTGGAGTGTGGAGCGTTACAATTCACCCCTCCACTTT; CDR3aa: CAWSVERYNSPLHF
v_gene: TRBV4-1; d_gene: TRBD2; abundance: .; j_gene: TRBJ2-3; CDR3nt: TGCGCCACCACACCTGGGGGAGGGCCGAGGGGTACAGATACGCAGTATTTT; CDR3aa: CATTPGGGPRGTDTQYF
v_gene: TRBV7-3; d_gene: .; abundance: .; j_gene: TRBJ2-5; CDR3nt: TGTGCCGTAGCTACGGAGACCCAGTACTTC; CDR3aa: CAVATETQYF
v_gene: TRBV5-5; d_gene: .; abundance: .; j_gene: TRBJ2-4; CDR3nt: TGTGCCAGCAGCTTGGGCGGAGTAGCCAAAAACATTCAGTACTTC; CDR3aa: CASSLGGVAKNIQYF
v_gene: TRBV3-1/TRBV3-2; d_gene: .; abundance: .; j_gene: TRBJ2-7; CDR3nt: TGTGCCAGCAGCCAATGGGGAAGGGGGGGCACCTACGAGCAGTACTTC; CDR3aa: CASSQWGRGGTYEQYF
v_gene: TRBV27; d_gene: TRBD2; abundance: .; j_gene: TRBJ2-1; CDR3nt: TGTGCCAGCAGTTGGACTAGCGGGATGGTAGGTGAGCAGTTCTTC; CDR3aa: CASSWTSGMVGEQFF
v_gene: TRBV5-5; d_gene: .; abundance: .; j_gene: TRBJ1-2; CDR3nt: TGTGCCAGCAGCCCCCGCGGGCCACCCGACCTCTATGGCTACACCTTC; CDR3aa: CASSPRGPPDLYGYTF
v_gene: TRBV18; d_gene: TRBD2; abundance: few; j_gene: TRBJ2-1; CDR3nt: TGTGCCAGCTCACCACCGGCGGGGGGTAGCACCTACAATGAGCAGTTCTTC; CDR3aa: CASSPPAGGSTYNEQFF
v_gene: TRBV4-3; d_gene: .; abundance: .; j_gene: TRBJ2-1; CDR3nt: TGCGCCAGCAGCCAAGAGTACGAGAGCTCCTACAATGAGCAGTTCTTC; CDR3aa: CASSQEYESSYNEQFF
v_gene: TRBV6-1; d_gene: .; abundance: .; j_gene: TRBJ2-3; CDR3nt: TGTGCCAGCAGTGAGGGACTTCCAGATACGCAGTATTTT; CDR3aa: CASSEGLPDTQYF
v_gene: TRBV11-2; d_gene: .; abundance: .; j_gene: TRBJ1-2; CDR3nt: TGTGCCAGCAGCCGTCCCGACAGGCCCTTGTATGGCTACACCTTC; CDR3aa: CASSRPDRPLYGYTF
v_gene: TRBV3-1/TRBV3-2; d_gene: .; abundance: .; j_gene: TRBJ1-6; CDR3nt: TGTGCCAGCAGCCAAGGGTCGGGAATGATGTCACCCCTCCACTTT; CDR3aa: CASSQGSGMMSPLHF
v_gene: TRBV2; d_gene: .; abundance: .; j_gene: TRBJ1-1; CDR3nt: TGTGCCAGCACTCGGGGGACCGAAGCTTTCTTT; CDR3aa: CASTRGTEAFF
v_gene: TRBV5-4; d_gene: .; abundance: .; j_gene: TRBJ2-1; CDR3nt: TGTGCCAGCAGCTTTAGGGGTATGAGCTCCTACAATGAGCAGTTCTTC; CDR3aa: CASSFRGMSSYNEQFF
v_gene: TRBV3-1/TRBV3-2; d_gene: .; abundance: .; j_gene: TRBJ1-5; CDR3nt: TGTGCCAGCAGCCAGGGCAGGAATAGCAATCAGCCCCAGCATTTT; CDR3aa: CASSQGRNSNQPQHF
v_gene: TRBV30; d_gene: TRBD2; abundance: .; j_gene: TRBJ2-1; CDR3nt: TGTGCCTGGAGTGTATCAGCGGGAGTACAGCAGTTCTTC; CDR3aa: CAWSVSAGVQQFF
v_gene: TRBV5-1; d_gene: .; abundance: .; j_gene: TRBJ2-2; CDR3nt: TGCGCCAGCAGCTTCGAACTGAACACCGGGGAGCTGTTTTTT; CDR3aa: CASSFELNTGELFF
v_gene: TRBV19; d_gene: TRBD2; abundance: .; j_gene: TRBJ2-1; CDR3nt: TGTGCCAGTAGTCAGTCGGATGGCGGGGGGGGCAGCAATGAGCAGTTCTTC; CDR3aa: CASSQSDGGGGSNEQFF
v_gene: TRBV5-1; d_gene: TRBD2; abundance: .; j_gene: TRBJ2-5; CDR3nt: TGCGCCAGCAGCTTGGGACTAGCGGGTCTCGAGACCCAGTACTTC; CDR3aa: CASSLGLAGLETQYF
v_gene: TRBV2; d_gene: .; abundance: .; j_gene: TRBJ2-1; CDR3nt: TGTGCCAGCAGTGGGGAGCTAGCCTACAATGAGCAGTTCTTC; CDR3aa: CASSGELAYNEQFF
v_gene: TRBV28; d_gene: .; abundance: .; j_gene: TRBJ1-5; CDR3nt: TGTGCCAGCAGTTTAGGCAGGGCTAGCAATCAGCCCCAGCATTTT; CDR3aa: CASSLGRASNQPQHF
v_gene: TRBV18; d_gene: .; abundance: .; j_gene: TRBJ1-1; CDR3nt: TGTGCCAGCTCACCAGGGCTTAATACTGGGAACACTGAAGCTTTCTTT; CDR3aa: CASSPGLNTGNTEAFF
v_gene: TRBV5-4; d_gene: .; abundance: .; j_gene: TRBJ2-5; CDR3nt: TGTGCCAGCAGCTTCGCTGGGCCAGGCCAAGAGACCCAGTACTTC; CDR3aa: CASSFAGPGQETQYF
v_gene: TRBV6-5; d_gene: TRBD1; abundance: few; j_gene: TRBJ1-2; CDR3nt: TGTGCCAGCAGGCGACCGGGACAGGGATACTATGGCTACACCTTC; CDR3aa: CASRRPGQGYYGYTF
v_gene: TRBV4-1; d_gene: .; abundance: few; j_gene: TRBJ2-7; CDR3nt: TGCGCCAGCAGCCAAGAGCTGGCGATCAGGTACGAGCAGTACTTC; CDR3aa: CASSQELAIRYEQYF